A single sample is the source of the 23 T cell receptor beta chains below, sequenced in a study of T cell repertoires in cytomegalovirus infection. Their recognized antigens are unknown. TCRdb redid the calling of the reads with MiXCR, one entry per CDR3 protein. The sample carries around 78,000 distinct CDR3 sequences, 35% to 45% recorded once. Source: CD8+ T cells from cultured PBMCs, taken from culture after CMV antigen stimulation. Every receptor here comes from a human donor in good health (CMV status not recorded). Some clones in this sample may be carry-over from other donors' samples.

This clonotype has more than one count but fewer than ten. The V call is TRBV4-3, the J call TRBJ1-2; 9 positions match TRBD1. V shed 0 bases, J shed 4 bases, and the junction held 6 bases outside the gene matches. Looked up from germline, CDR1 is LGHNA and CDR2 is YSLEER. This CDR3 spans 16 amino acids. CDR3 nucleotide sequence: TGCGCCAGCAGCCAAGAGTTGACAGGGGGTCGCTATGGCTACACCTTC. Its translation: CASSQELTGGRYGYTF.

The chain combines TRBV27 with TRBJ1-4; 8 bases fit TRBD1. V shed 2 bases and J 6 bases; nucleotides not matched to a gene: 8. This CDR3 contains 16 residues. CDR1 is MNHEY, CDR2 SMNVEV, per germline (reference sequence). For the CDR3, the DNA is TGTGCCAGCAGTTTACATCAGGGGGCGAATCATGAAAAACTGTTTTTT. As protein: CASSLHQGANHEKLFF.

The chain couples TRBV12-3 or TRBV12-4 to TRBJ2-2; 7 nucleotides match TRBD2. V trimming: 8 bases; J trimming: 3 bases; junction bases outside the gene matches: 3. CDR3 length equals 13 residues. CDR3 protein: CASPRGDTGELFF. CDR3 bases: TGTGCCAGCCCACGGGGGGACACCGGGGAGCTGTTTTTT.

In its sample, this clonotype was seen a few times. The chain carries TRBV6-2 or TRBV6-3 and TRBJ2-2, with 11 bases fitting TRBD2. This CDR3 region has 19 residues. Germline CDR1 and CDR2: MNHEY and SVGEGT. The junction had 18 bases not matched to a gene; V was cut back by 6 bases and J by 6 bases. CDR3 nucleotide sequence: TGTGCCAGCAGCAACGGGCTAGCGGGGGGCGTTGGATTCGCCGGGGAGCTGTTTTTT. It translates to CASSNGLAGGVGFAGELFF.

The V call is TRBV5-6, the J call TRBJ2-5, with 9 bases that match TRBD2. CDR3 length: 15 residues. With 0 bases clipped from V and 6 bases from J, the junction kept 6 bases outside the gene matches. Germline CDR1 reads SGHDT; CDR2 reads YYEEEE. CDR3 coding DNA: TGTGCCAGCAGCTTGGTTGGTAGCGGGGGTCAGACCCAGTACTTC. Translated, it gives CASSLVGSGGQTQYF. Using reference TRBV5-6 and TRBJ2-5 for the parts outside the CDR3, the full variable domain is DAGVTQSPTHLIKTRGQQVTLRCSPKSGHDTVSWYQQALGQGPQFIFQYYEEEERQRGNFPDRFSGHQFPNYSSELNVNALLLGDSALYLCASSLVGSGGQTQYFGPGTRLLVL.

The chain carries TRBV7-9 and TRBJ2-2, with a tentative D call TRBD1 (6 bases). V gave up 5 bases and J gave up 7 bases, with 20 bases separating them. CDR1 is SEHNR, CDR2 FQNEAQ, per germline (reference sequence). The CDR3 covers 16 residues. CDR3 region: CASSEKQGVEDGELFF. CDR3 in DNA: TGTGCCAGCAGCGAAAAACAGGGTGTGGAGGACGGGGAGCTGTTTTTT. The whole variable domain, filled in from reference TRBV7-9 and TRBJ2-2, reads DTGVSQNPRHKITKRGQNVTFRCDPISEHNRLYWYRQTLGQGPEFLTYFQNEAQLEKSRLLSDRFSAERPKGSFSTLEIQRTEQGDSAMYLCASSEKQGVEDGELFFGEGSRLTVL.

The chain joins TRBV27 to TRBJ1-1; no definite D call. This CDR3 spans 11 amino acids. The germline V gene encodes CDR1 MNHEY and CDR2 SMNVEV (reference sequence). V was clipped by 6 bases and J by 4 bases, with 6 bases between them. CDR3 nucleotide sequence: TGTGCCAGCAGCGCCGGCACTGAAGCTTTCTTT. Encoded protein: CASSAGTEAFF.

The count of this clonotype is one. V and J are TRBV20-1 and TRBJ2-7, with a weak D call TRBD1 (6 bases). From germline, CDR1 is DFQATT and CDR2 SNEGSKA (reference sequence). The CDR3 has 14 residues. Between the trimmed V and J ends, which lost 6 bases and 1 base, there was a span of 16 bases. The CDR3 region is CSAIELGTSYEQYF. CDR3 sequence (DNA): TGCAGTGCCATAGAACTGGGGACATCCTACGAGCAGTACTTC.

The chain uses TRBV2 and TRBJ1-1, with D perhaps TRBD1 (6 bases). Germline V lookup: CDR1 SNHLY, CDR2 FYNNEI. The CDR3 has 13 residues. CDR3 loop: CARQDPLNTEAFF. CDR3 DNA sequence: TGTGCTAGACAGGACCCCCTGAACACTGAAGCTTTCTTT.

CDR3 DNA: TGTGCCAGCGGATATGATAGCGGGGGGGCCTACAATGAGCAGTTCTTC. Translated: CASGYDSGGAYNEQFF. The rearrangement links TRBV27 to TRBJ2-1; TRBD2 agrees at 11 bases. The CDR3 consists of 16 residues. Germline V gene data show CDR1 as MNHEY and CDR2 as SMNVEV (reference sequence). Trimming at V came to 8 bases and at J to 2 bases, leaving 8 bases not matched to a gene.

This chain joins TRBV19 and TRBJ1-2; D is ambiguous. This CDR3 contains 16 residues. The germline CDR1 and CDR2 sequences are LNHDA and SQIVND (reference sequence). V gave up 1 base and J gave up 4 bases, with 16 bases separating them. The chain's CDR3 is CASSIGGSLGSYGYTF. The CDR3, as DNA: TGTGCCAGTAGTATAGGTGGGAGTCTGGGTTCCTATGGCTACACCTTC.

The genes are TRBV4-1 and TRBJ2-5, with TRBD2 matching over 7 bases. The J segment lost 4 bases and the V segment lost 0 bases, leaving 5 bases of the junction unmatched. Germline V gene data show CDR1 as MGHRA and CDR2 as YSYEKL. This CDR3 has 15 residues. CDR3 bases: TGCGCCAGCAGCCAAGAAGGGAGGGGTGGAGAGACCCAGTACTTC. This translates into CASSQEGRGGETQYF.

The chain recombines TRBV7-9 with TRBJ2-5; 10 bases line up with TRBD2. The CDR3 extends over 18 amino acids. Germline assignment: CDR1 SEHNR and CDR2 FQNEAQ (reference sequence). J was trimmed by 2 bases and V by 5 bases; bases with no gene match: 14. This chain's CDR3 is CASSGQGLAELPQETQYF. The CDR3 DNA reads as TGTGCCAGCAGCGGACAAGGACTAGCGGAGCTTCCTCAAGAGACCCAGTACTTC.

This clonotype was counted a few times. The V call is TRBV11-2, the J call TRBJ2-7, with D possibly TRBD1 on 6 matching bases. The CDR3 runs to 16 residues. Germline V lookup: CDR1 SGHAT, CDR2 FQNNGV. Trimming cost V 1 base and J 2 bases, with 15 bases left between them. The DNA for the CDR3 is TGTGCCAGCAGCTTAGGTACTGGGACACTCACCTACGAGCAGTACTTC. Amino acids: CASSLGTGTLTYEQYF.

This clonotype was found a few times. This chain joins TRBV2 and TRBJ1-2, with D possibly being TRBD1 (5 bases). The CDR3 covers 15 residues. Germline values: CDR1 SNHLY, CDR2 FYNNEI. The ends were cut back, 6 bases at V and 2 bases at J, with 16 bases in the middle. The CDR3 nucleotides are TGTGCCAGCAGGGACCGACTTGGGGGGAACTATGGCTACACCTTC. Residues: CASRDRLGGNYGYTF.

This rearrangement joins TRBV27 to TRBJ1-2, with D perhaps matching TRBD1 (5 bases). The CDR3 runs to 12 residues. From germline, CDR1 is MNHEY and CDR2 SMNVEV (reference sequence). The V gene lost 6 bases and the J gene lost 4 bases, with 9 bases spanning the gap. This CDR3 reads CASSYGGYGYTF. The DNA for the CDR3 is TGTGCCAGCAGCTACGGGGGCTATGGCTACACCTTC.

This clonotype was seen a handful of times. DNA of the CDR3: TGTGCCAGCAGCTTAGAACAGGGGGCTGAAGCTTTCTTT. Encoded protein: CASSLEQGAEAFF. This chain uses TRBV7-6 with TRBJ1-1; the match to TRBD1 covers 8 bases. Trimming at V came to 1 base and at J to 6 bases, leaving 1 base not matched to a gene. Germline-derived CDR1 and CDR2 are SGHVS and FNYEAQ. There are 13 residues in the CDR3.

J is TRBJ2-7 and V is TRBV2; D is perhaps TRBD1 (6 bases). The germline CDR1 and CDR2 sequences are SNHLY and FYNNEI. This CDR3 is 15 amino acids long. Between the trimmed V and J ends, which lost 5 bases and 4 bases, there was a span of 18 bases. CDR3 amino acids: CASSPSTGNRYEQYF. The CDR3 DNA sequence: TGTGCCAGCAGTCCATCCACAGGGAATAGGTACGAGCAGTACTTC.

The V call is TRBV28, the J call TRBJ1-2; D call uncertain. This CDR3 is built from 15 residues. The germline CDR1 and CDR2 sequences are MDHEN and SYDVKM. V shed 3 bases and J shed 5 bases, with 16 bases lying between them. CDR3 sequence reads: CASSFPSGSPYGYTF. The CDR3 nucleotides read TGTGCCAGCAGTTTCCCCTCCGGCAGCCCTTATGGCTACACCTTC.

The CDR3 is CASSQWEGNTEAFF. The DNA of the CDR3 is TGCGCCAGCAGCCAATGGGAGGGGAACACTGAAGCTTTCTTT. V usage is TRBV4-1 and J usage is TRBJ1-1; D remains ambiguous. This CDR3 is 14 amino acids long. Germline CDR1 MGHRA, CDR2 YSYEKL. Trimming took off 2 bases at V and 1 base at J, with 8 bases between the two ends.

This sequence joins TRBV12-3 or TRBV12-4 and TRBJ2-4; D unresolved. The CDR3 length is 12 residues. The V end lost 5 bases, the J end lost 6 bases, and 8 bases lay between the germline ends. The CDR3: CASSPDRNIQYF. The DNA of the CDR3 is TGTGCCAGCAGTCCGGACCGAAACATTCAGTACTTC.

The chain carries TRBV7-9 and TRBJ1-1; D is unclear. The germline CDR1 and CDR2 sequences are SEHNR and FQNEAQ (reference sequence). The length of the CDR3 is 12 residues. V lost 4 bases and J lost 4, with 7 bases in between. The CDR3 coding sequence is TGTGCCAGCAGCTCCGGAGGCACTGAAGCTTTCTTT. The encoded protein is CASSSGGTEAFF.

V and J are TRBV4-1 and TRBJ2-7; TRBD1 or TRBD2 may be the D gene (7 bases each). V lost 1 base to trimming and J lost 6 bases, with 22 bases between them. The CDR3 consists of 17 residues. From germline, CDR1 is MGHRA and CDR2 YSYEKL. CDR3 protein: CASSQGGLRGRGGEQYF. CDR3 DNA sequence: TGCGCCAGCAGCCAAGGTGGTTTGAGGGGGCGCGGGGGCGAGCAGTACTTC.